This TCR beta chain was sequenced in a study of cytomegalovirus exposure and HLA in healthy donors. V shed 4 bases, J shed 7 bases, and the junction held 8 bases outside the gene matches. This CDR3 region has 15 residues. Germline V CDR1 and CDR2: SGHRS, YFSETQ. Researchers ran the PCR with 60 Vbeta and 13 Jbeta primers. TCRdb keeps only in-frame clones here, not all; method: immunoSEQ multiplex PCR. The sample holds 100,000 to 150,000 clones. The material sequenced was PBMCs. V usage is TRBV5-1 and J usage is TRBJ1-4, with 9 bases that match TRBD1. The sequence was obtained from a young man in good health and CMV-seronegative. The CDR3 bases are TGCGCCAGCAGCGTAACAGGGGGCGAAGGTGAAAAACTGTTTTTT. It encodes CASSVTGGEGEKLFF.